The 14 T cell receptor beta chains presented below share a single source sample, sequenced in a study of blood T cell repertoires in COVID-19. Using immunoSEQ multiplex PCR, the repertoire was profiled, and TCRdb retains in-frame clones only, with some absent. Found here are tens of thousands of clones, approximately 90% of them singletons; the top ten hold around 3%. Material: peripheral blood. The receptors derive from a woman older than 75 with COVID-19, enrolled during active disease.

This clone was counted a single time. CDR3 sequence (DNA): TGTGCCAGTAGTTCATGGGACAGGGGGGCCTATAATTCACCCCTCCACTTT. Amino acids: CASSSWDRGAYNSPLHF. The V and J genes are TRBV19 and TRBJ1-6, with 11 bases lining up with TRBD1. Germline V CDR1 and CDR2: LNHDA, SQIVND (reference sequence). V dropped 5 bases and J dropped 2; count of bases not matched to a gene: 5. The CDR3 runs to 17 residues. Using reference TRBV19 and TRBJ1-6 for the parts outside the CDR3, the full variable domain is DGGITQSPKYLFRKEGQNVTLSCEQNLNHDAMYWYRQDPGQGLRLIYYSQIVNDFQKGDIAEGYSVSREKKESFPLTVTSAQKNPTAFYLCASSSWDRGAYNSPLHFGNGTRLTVT.

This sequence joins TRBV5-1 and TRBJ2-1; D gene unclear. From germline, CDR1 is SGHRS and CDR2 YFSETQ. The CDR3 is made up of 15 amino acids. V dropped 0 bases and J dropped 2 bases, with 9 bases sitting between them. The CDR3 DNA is TGCGCCAGCAGCTTGGATGGGCCTACCTACAATGAGCAGTTCTTC. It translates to CASSLDGPTYNEQFF.

CDR3 loop: CASSYRGAFF. The CDR3 DNA reads as TGTGCCAGCAGTTACAGGGGCGCTTTCTTT. The chain recombines TRBV28 with TRBJ1-1; 7 nucleotides align to TRBD1. J lost 11 bases, V lost 4 bases, and 1 base had no gene match. Germline V lookup: CDR1 MDHEN, CDR2 SYDVKM. CDR3 length equals 10 residues.

CDR3 sequence reads: CASKGMNTEAFF. The CDR3 nucleotides read TGTGCCAGCAAGGGGATGAACACTGAAGCTTTCTTT. The chain couples TRBV2 to TRBJ1-1, with D perhaps TRBD1 (5 bases). V lost 7 bases and J lost 0, with 6 bases in between. Per germline, CDR1 SNHLY and CDR2 FYNNEI. The CDR3 runs 12 residues.

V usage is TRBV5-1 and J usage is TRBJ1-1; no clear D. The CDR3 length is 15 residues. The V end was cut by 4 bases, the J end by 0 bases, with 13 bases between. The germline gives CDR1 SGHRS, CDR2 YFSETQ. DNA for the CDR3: TGCGCCAGCAGCCCTGAGGGTAGGGTGAACACTGAAGCTTTCTTT. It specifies CASSPEGRVNTEAFF.

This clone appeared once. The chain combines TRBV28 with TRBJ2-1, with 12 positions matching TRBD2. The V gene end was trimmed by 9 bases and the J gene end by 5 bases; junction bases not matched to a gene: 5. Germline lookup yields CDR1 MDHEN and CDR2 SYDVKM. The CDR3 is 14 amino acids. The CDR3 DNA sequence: TGTGCCAGTAAACTAGCGGGAGGAAACAATGAGCAGTTCTTC. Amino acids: CASKLAGGNNEQFF.

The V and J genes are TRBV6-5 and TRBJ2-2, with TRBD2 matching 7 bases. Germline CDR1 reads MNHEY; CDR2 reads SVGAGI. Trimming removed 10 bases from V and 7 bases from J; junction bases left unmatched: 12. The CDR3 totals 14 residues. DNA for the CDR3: TGTGCCACCCGGGGAAGCGGGAAAGGCGGGGAGCTGTTTTTT. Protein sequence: CATRGSGKGGELFF.

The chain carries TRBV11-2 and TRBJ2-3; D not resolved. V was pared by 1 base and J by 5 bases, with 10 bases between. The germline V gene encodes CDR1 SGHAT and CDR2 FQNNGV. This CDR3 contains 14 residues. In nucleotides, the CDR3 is TGTGCCAGCAGCTTAGTATCTGCTATAGATACGCAGTATTTT. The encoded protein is CASSLVSAIDTQYF.

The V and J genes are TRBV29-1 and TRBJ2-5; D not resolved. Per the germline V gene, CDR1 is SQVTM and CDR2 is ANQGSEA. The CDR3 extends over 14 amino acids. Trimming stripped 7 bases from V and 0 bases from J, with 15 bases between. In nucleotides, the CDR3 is TGCAGCGCCGCCCTTTCGAACAACCAAGAGACCCAGTACTTC. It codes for CSAALSNNQETQYF.

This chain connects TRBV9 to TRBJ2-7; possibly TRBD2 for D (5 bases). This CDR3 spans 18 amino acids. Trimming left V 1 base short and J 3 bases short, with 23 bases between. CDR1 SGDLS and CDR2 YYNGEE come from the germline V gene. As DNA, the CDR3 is TGTGCCAGCAGCGTACCCCTCCCGCTGCGGCGAGGGATCTACGAGCAGTACTTC. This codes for CASSVPLPLRRGIYEQYF.

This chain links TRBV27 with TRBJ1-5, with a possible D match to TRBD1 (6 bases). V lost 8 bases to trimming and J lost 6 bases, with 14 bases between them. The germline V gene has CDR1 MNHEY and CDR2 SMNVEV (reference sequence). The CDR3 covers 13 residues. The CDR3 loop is CASPLGGPQPQHF. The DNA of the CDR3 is TGTGCCAGCCCTTTGGGGGGGCCTCAGCCCCAGCATTTT.

The CDR3, as DNA: TGTGCCAGCAGCGCCACAGGGGGCAATCAGCCCCAGCATTTT. Translation: CASSATGGNQPQHF. The chain carries TRBV3-1 (or the pseudogene TRBV3-2) and TRBJ1-5; 7 bases match TRBD1. From germline, CDR1 is LGHDT and CDR2 YNNKEL (reference sequence). The CDR3 loop spans 14 amino acids. J was trimmed by 2 bases and V by 5 bases; bases with no gene match: 3.

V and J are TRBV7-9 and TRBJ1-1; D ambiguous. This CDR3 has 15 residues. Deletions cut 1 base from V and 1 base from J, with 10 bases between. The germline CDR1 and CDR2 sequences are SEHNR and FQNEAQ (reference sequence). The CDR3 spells CASSLGGRANTEAFF. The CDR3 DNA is TGTGCCAGCAGCTTAGGAGGCAGAGCGAACACTGAAGCTTTCTTT.

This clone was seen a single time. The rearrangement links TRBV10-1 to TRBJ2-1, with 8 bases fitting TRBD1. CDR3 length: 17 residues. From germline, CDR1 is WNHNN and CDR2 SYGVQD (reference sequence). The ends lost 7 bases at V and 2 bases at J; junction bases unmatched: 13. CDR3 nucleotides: TGCGCCAGCATAAAACGACAGGGGTGTAAGCCCTACAATGAGCAGTTCTTC. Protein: CASIKRQGCKPYNEQFF.